This TCR beta chain was sequenced in a study of cytomegalovirus exposure and HLA in healthy donors (dated by TCRdb to about 2017). As for the study more broadly: According to an earlier analysis of several hundred of the donors, 150 million to 200 million T cells yielded 117 million unique TCR beta sequences and 250 to 350 Gb of sequence data. An early release that covered several hundred HLA-typed donors contained approximately 290 gigabases of sequencing data and 80 million or so unique TCR sequences. Among the approximately 400 genotyped donors, under 90% belonged to the genetic ancestry cluster associated with self-reported Caucasian donors. The study was designed to test whether signatures of past pathogen exposure could be identified by cataloging public T cell receptors. Using immunosequencing, the study profiled T cell repertoires from 550 to 750 subjects and related those repertoires to cytomegalovirus serostatus. A separate validation cohort of about 110 different subjects was used in addition to the roughly 620-subject first cohort. To predict cytomegalovirus infection status, the study brought together high-throughput TCR immunosequencing, statistical association of individual TCRs with disease status, and machine learning. A later analysis re-analyzed previously published TCR beta repertoires from about 600 donors and added high-resolution HLA genotyping to study TCR occurrence patterns. Rather than using new phenotypic data, the later analysis identified candidate immune exposures from TCR beta sequences and from how often those sequences occurred across donors. An earlier analysis of around 580 of the donors used high-throughput TCR beta sequencing to judge whether each TCR beta V gene segment behaved as functional or pseudogenic. Donor age, sex, ethnicity and CMV serostatus were compiled together with the repertoire data. Genome-wide SNP genotypes for about 60% of the 666 donors were used in a later genetic analysis, which treated that subset as a discovery cohort. Every discovery cohort repertoire had been produced on one sequencing platform. HLA typing included class I and class II loci at four-digit resolution. The number of typed donors differed by locus: about 620-640 for A, B, C, DRB1 and DQB1; roughly 510 for DQA1; 606 for DPA1; and some 430 for DPB1. Roughly 5 DR-DQ haplotypes were handled as single units for association and clustering because linkage in the cohort was strong. Across around 400 genotyped donors of the cohort, an average of 235,054 unique TCR beta nucleotide sequences per donor were sequenced, and around 20% of those sequences were non-productive.

The cohort was made up of about 670 healthy bone marrow donors. At the time of sampling, all cohort members were nominally healthy, though unrecorded immune exposures were likely present. The donor was CMV seronegative and was included in the group of 352 seronegative cohort members. A peripheral blood sample was collected from each donor, and TCR beta sequencing was performed on peripheral blood mononuclear cells. The Qiagen DNeasy Blood Extraction Kit was used to extract genomic DNA from the blood cell samples. In regard to this clone: This receptor's antigen is unknown. Base qualities are not provided; no much larger clone lies one nucleotide away.

Overall results and qualifications from the work: A further reported finding was that TCR beta sequences accurately predicted the HLA-A and HLA-B alleles for most subjects in the first cohort. At a false discovery rate of 0.05, a later analysis linked under 20,000 TCR beta sequences to specific HLA alleles. A later analysis reported that several top co-occurrence clusters appeared linked to parvovirus B19, influenza, CMV and Epstein-Barr virus. Because the 87-base-pair reads could not distinguish some IMGT-functional V segments, including TRBV6-2 and TRBV6-3, those segments were excluded. When HLA alleles, especially DR and DQ, strongly co-occurred, TCR associations were difficult to assign to individual alleles. The presence/absence analyses assumed that sequencing depth was roughly uniform across donors, and that assumption may not be true. In the study, some 160 TCR beta chains were listed as associated with cytomegalovirus. According to the authors, the approach could potentially be generalized to other disease states and immunological phenotypes. The classifier was reported to diagnose cytomegalovirus status with high specificity and sensitivity in both the original cohort and the validation cohort. Approximately 18 rarely observed V segments, including chromosome 9 orphons, were excluded from the earlier analysis of several hundred of the donors because counts were too low. In vitro tests confirmed that three of the cytomegalovirus-associated TCR beta chains recognize cytomegalovirus antigens. In a later genetic analysis, fewer N-insertions in productive TCRs were reported among donors in an Asian-associated ancestry cluster than the approximately 630-donor mean. Most TCR sequences were seen in very few donors, while some public TCRs were found in many individuals. A later analysis found that most CMV-associated TCR beta chains appeared HLA-restricted, with HLA associations seemingly driven largely by CMV exposure. In a later analysis, the rate of TCR association differed among HLA loci, with DRB1 alleles having the most associated TCRs and HLA-C alleles having the fewest. Compared with equally common non-associated chains, HLA-associated TCR beta chains in a later analysis were more clonally expanded and had lower generation probabilities. Because HLA typing was unavailable for some donors at each locus, only the typed subset was used in association tests. In an earlier analysis of around 500 of the donors, most TCR beta V segments appeared in productive rearrangements about 87% or about 30% of the time, broadly matching IMGT annotations. An association between a missense DCLRE1C variant and V-gene and J-gene trimming of TCR beta chains was found in a later genetic analysis and replicated in an independent cohort. Linkage disequilibrium might explain the correlated functional status among segregating V segments, but an unknown experimental factor could not be excluded. A cluster of highly shared sequence variants was judged likely to be a technical artifact of the sequencing pipeline. The cohort was sequenced for TCR beta chains only, and without alpha or paired-chain data the features that could be detected were limited. Immune exposure information for the cohort was limited to CMV serostatus.

Library preparation employed the immunoSEQ multiplex PCR assay. The multiplex PCR relied on a mix of 60 forward primers for TCR Vbeta segments and 13 reverse primers for TCR Jbeta segments. Amplification of the CDR3 region of rearranged TCR beta genes was performed with a multiplex PCR assay on genomic DNA. The amplified TCR beta libraries were sequenced on the Illumina HiSeq System as 87-base-pair reads. The study's processing was this. A later analysis tallied tens of millions of unique TCR beta chains across the approximately 670 repertoires, and around 10 million of those chains were shared by two or more donors. To remove PCR and sequencing errors, raw reads were error-corrected and collapsed into unique sequences using a nearest-neighbor algorithm that merged closely related sequences. To assign V, D and J gene segments, CDR3 sequences were aligned to IMGT reference sequences. For a sequence to be retained, a match of at least six nucleotides was required to both a V gene segment and a J gene segment. Rearrangements were classified as productive when the CDR3 lacked stop codons and remained in frame with V and J, and all other rearrangements were classified as non-productive. CDR3 was defined according to IMGT convention as the region running from the second conserved V-encoded cysteine to the conserved J-encoded phenylalanine. The earlier analysis of a few hundred of the donors excluded sequences that lacked an unambiguous match to a single V gene segment. In an earlier analysis of roughly 500 of the donors, V segments were called functional above 56.7% productive rearrangements and were called segregating when the between-donor standard deviation exceeded 5%. To diagnose cytomegalovirus status from the catalog of TCR beta chain sequences, a statistical classification framework was built. In a later analysis, TCR nucleotide sequences were compared against IMGT/GENE-DB human TR gene sequences so that V and J genes could be assigned. A later analysis assigned CDR3 sequences and most-parsimonious VDJ recombination scenarios with the TCRdist pipeline. In a later analysis, every TCR beta chain was defined by the combination of its CDR3 amino acid sequence and its V-gene family, and reads without a unique V-gene family were dropped. As a way to deal with suspected cross-contamination and a sequencing artifact, a later analysis dropped 592 nucleotide sequences that were highly shared and had low generation probability. In a later analysis, a clonal expansion index was calculated for each public chain from normalized within-repertoire ranks of inferred template counts. Generation probabilities in a later analysis came from a VDJ recombination model fitted to out-of-frame rearrangements, and those results were checked against IGoR. Hypergeometric tests were used in a later analysis to score TCR-TCR, TCR-HLA and TCR-CMV co-occurrence, with a repertoire-size bias correction applied to the TCR pairs. False discovery rates were estimated in a later analysis by permuting HLA or CMV assignments 20 times. In a later analysis, co-occurring TCRs were grouped using DBSCAN, and TCRdist sequence similarity was added for clustering within HLA-allele-positive subsets. For co-occurrence clustering, repertoires with fewer than 30,000 or more than 120,000 public chains were excluded, along with roughly five repertoires with anomalous nucleotide sharing. TCRdb mirrors the immuneACCESS table, restricted to in-frame sequences. Some clones are absent from its copies; in checked studies, under half trace to an unresolved V gene, and the reason for the others is unknown. Clone size and V and J calls were adopted from that table, with D and trimming inferred from the DNA. The sample contains under 200,000 clones, about 77% of them found a single time. The ten largest clones represent 1.3% of the sample.

CDR1 and CDR2, per the germline V gene (reference sequence), are LNHDA and SQIVND. V gives up 6 bases and J gives up 1 base, and the segment between their germline ends measures 7 bases. The CDR3 measures 13 amino acids from cysteine to phenylalanine. Only CDR3 DNA remains: 39 bases, in frame from the first base. The specimen sequenced was PBMCs. The TCR was taken from a man aged 25-45 years in good health and CMV-seronegative. This receptor chain uses TRBV19 and TRBJ1-5, with an unclear D gene assignment. The bases read TGTGCCAGTAGCCAACAGAGCAATCAGCCCCAGCATTTT. Its translation is CASSQQSNQPQHF.